This paragraph covers one T cell receptor beta chain sequence. Original methodology: Quantification of nucleated cells was approximated via reference gene primer amplification. The method was immunoSEQ multiplex PCR; TCRdb's version includes in-frame clones alone and lacks a portion of them. That table furnishes V, J and clone size, whereas the DNA furnished D and trimming. The data contain 130,000 or so clones, over 75% of them singletons. The data were obtained in a study of blood T cell repertoires in COVID-19. As for the study in general: Spain, Italy and the United States supplied samples that represented acute and convalescent COVID-19. Sources were T cells, B-cell-depleted T cells, or PBMCs; the material itself was cDNA or gDNA.

The ends lost 11 bases at V and 1 base at J; junction bases unmatched: 11. The CDR3 covers 15 residues. The germline CDR1 and CDR2 sequences are ENHRY and SYGVKD. The source material was peripheral blood. This sequence joins TRBV10-3 and TRBJ1-1; 9 bases are shared with TRBD1. The origin of this receptor is a man aged 60-69 years with acute or convalescent COVID-19. CDR3 coding DNA: TGTGCCGCGCGTACAGGGGGCGGTGGGAACACTGAAGCTTTCTTT. Its translation is CAARTGGGGNTEAFF.